This entry features one T cell receptor (beta chain) sequence. Antigen: not known. Germline loops: CDR1 MDHEN, CDR2 SYDVKM. V was clipped by 0 bases and J by 7 bases, with 18 bases between them. The CDR3 spans 16 residues. This entry is derived from a study of shared clonotypes between healthy human individuals. Study at large: Sampling drew on donors who were a couple of women and a few men aged 18 to 49.

Broader study findings: Among donors, sharing of clonotypes was expected to be affected by sequencing depth.

Ten immunoSEQ deep assay plates were used to sequence unsorted PBMC DNA. The table came from immunoSEQ multiplex PCR; TCRdb's copy has only in-frame clones and leaves some out. Among fewer than 550,000 clones, approximately 79% were seen once, and the ten largest hold approximately 12%. All of the donors resided in Nashville, Tennessee, and each was a Caucasian adult. Sequenced input: PBMCs. V is TRBV28 and J is TRBJ1-1; a possible D gene is TRBD1 (6 bases). The sequence derives from a woman between 35 and 50 years old in good health. Some clones in this sample may be carry-over from other donors' samples. The CDR3 DNA reads TGTGCCAGCAGTTTATGGGGCGGACAGTCGGTCATTGAAGCTTTCTTT. As protein: CASSLWGGQSVIEAFF.